This T cell receptor beta chain is from a study of metastatic and nonmetastatic thyroid tumors. No patient had received any treatment before thyroid surgery. This CDR3 contains 16 residues. V was shortened by 5 bases and J by 1 base, with 21 bases between the two germline ends. Germline lookup yields CDR1 GTSNPN and CDR2 SVGIG (reference sequence). Concerning this clone: This may come from a read error, since a much larger clone is one base off. The sample carries other DNA sequences with the same CDR3.

Via MiXCR, TCRdb re-called the PCR reads. This table has tens of thousands of clones, more than 15% appearing once. The sequencing sample was made of blood. The genes are TRBV30 and TRBJ2-7, with D maybe TRBD2 (5 bases). The sequence was obtained from a female donor with papillary thyroid cancer or a benign thyroid nodule (not recorded which). Some clones in this sample may be carry-over from other donors' samples. The DNA of the CDR3 is TGTGCCTGGGTCCCCCGGACGGGGATTTTTTCCTACGAGCAGTACTTC. It is translated as CAWVPRTGIFSYEQYF.